The 17 T cell receptor beta chains below were found in one sample sequenced in a study of blood T cell repertoires in COVID-19. TCRdb's copy holds only in-frame clones and misses some; the assay was immunoSEQ multiplex PCR. The sample consists of about 90,000 clones, around four fifths of them appearing once. Sequencing used peripheral blood. These TCRs come from a woman aged 70-85 years with active or convalescent COVID-19.

This clone was detected a few times. The chain has TRBV5-1 and TRBJ1-2; D possibly corresponds to TRBD1 (6 bases). The V gene's germline CDR1 is SGHRS and CDR2 YFSETQ. The CDR3 is made up of 13 amino acids. The V end lost 2 bases, the J end lost 8 bases, and 13 bases lay between the germline ends. The CDR3: CASSFPAGEGYTF. CDR3 coding DNA: TGCGCCAGCAGCTTCCCAGCAGGGGAAGGCTACACCTTC.

V is TRBV4-3 and J is TRBJ1-1; D is uncertain. Trimming shortened V by 0 bases and J by 0 bases, and 8 bases separated the two germline ends. This CDR3 comprises 15 residues. CDR1 is LGHNA and CDR2 is YSLEER in the germline V gene. The CDR3 DNA follows: TGCGCCAGCAGCCAAGACTTCACTATGAACACTGAAGCTTTCTTT. Translation gives CASSQDFTMNTEAFF.

The rearrangement joins TRBV28 to TRBJ2-1; a possible D gene is TRBD1 (5 bases). CDR1 and CDR2 from the germline V gene are MDHEN and SYDVKM. This CDR3 region has 13 residues. Trimming stripped 5 bases from V and 8 bases from J, with 13 bases between. This CDR3 is CASSSYRKDEQFF. CDR3 coding DNA: TGTGCCAGCAGTAGCTACAGGAAGGATGAGCAGTTCTTC.

The gene calls are TRBV18 and TRBJ2-7, with D possibly matching TRBD2 (5 bases). Germline loops: CDR1 KGHSH, CDR2 LQKENI. Trimming cost V 3 bases and J 3 bases, with 9 bases left between them. This CDR3 spans 13 amino acids. In DNA, the CDR3 is TGTGCCAGCTCACCCGGGATCCTCTACGAGCAGTACTTC. Translation: CASSPGILYEQYF. The variable domain in full, with the rest retrieved from reference TRBV18 and TRBJ2-7, is NAGVMQNPRHLVRRRGQEARLRCSPMKGHSHVYWYRQLPEEGLKFMVYLQKENIIDESGMPKERFSAEFPKEGPSILRIQQVVRGDSAAYFCASSPGILYEQYFGPGTRLTVT.

V usage is TRBV2 and J usage is TRBJ2-3; TRBD2 matches 7 bases. J lost 0 bases, V lost 4 bases, and 4 bases had no gene match. Germline loops: CDR1 SNHLY, CDR2 FYNNEI. CDR3 length: 15 amino acids. CDR3 residues: CASSARGGSTDTQYF. CDR3 DNA: TGTGCCAGCAGTGCTCGCGGGGGAAGCACAGATACGCAGTATTTT. The complete variable domain, with remaining parts taken from reference TRBV2 and TRBJ2-3, reads EPEVTQTPSHQVTQMGQEVILRCVPISNHLYFYWYRQILGQKVEFLVSFYNNEISEKSEIFDDQFSVERPDGSNFTLKIRSTKLEDSAMYFCASSARGGSTDTQYFGPGTRLTVL.

The V gene is TRBV5-1, the J gene TRBJ2-1; TRBD2 matches 7 bases. This CDR3 is built from 13 residues. Germline CDR1 and CDR2: SGHRS and YFSETQ. Trimming at V came to 4 bases and at J to 6 bases, leaving 4 bases not matched to a gene. CDR3 sequence: CASSLRTSNEQFF. DNA for the CDR3: TGCGCCAGCAGCCTCAGGACTAGCAATGAGCAGTTCTTC.

V and J are TRBV6-5 and TRBJ2-1; 15 positions agree with TRBD2. Germline trimming cut 5 bases from V and 9 bases from J; bases unmatched to any gene: 5. Germline V gene data show CDR1 as MNHEY and CDR2 as SVGAGI. The CDR3 sequence is 15 residues long. DNA for the CDR3: TGTGCCAGCAGTCAGGGACTAGCGGGGGGCCTTGAGCAGTTCTTC. Translated: CASSQGLAGGLEQFF.

The V and J genes are TRBV5-1 and TRBJ2-3; the match to TRBD1 covers 9 bases. The ends lost 6 bases at V and 2 bases at J; junction bases unmatched: 7. Germline values: CDR1 SGHRS, CDR2 YFSETQ. The CDR3 is made up of 15 amino acids. CDR3: CASTQGAIITDTQYF. The CDR3, as DNA: TGCGCCAGCACACAGGGGGCAATAATCACAGATACGCAGTATTTT.

The chain employs TRBV3-1 (or the pseudogene TRBV3-2) and TRBJ2-7; 9 bases are shared with TRBD1. The CDR3 spans 17 residues. With 0 bases clipped from V and 5 bases from J, the junction kept 11 bases outside the gene matches. CDR1 and CDR2 (germline): LGHDT, YNNKEL (reference sequence). CDR3 sequence reads: CASSQDRFGQGFHEQYF. Here the CDR3 DNA reads TGTGCCAGCAGCCAAGATCGGTTTGGACAGGGGTTCCACGAGCAGTACTTC.

The J gene is TRBJ2-7, the V gene TRBV5-1; D might be TRBD1 (6 bases). Germline-derived CDR1 and CDR2 are SGHRS and YFSETQ. Trimming took 2 bases from V and 0 from J, leaving 18 bases between them. The CDR3 is made up of 17 amino acids. The CDR3 sequence is CASSFFSGEPSSYEQYF. The DNA of the CDR3 is TGCGCCAGCAGCTTTTTTTCAGGGGAGCCCTCCTCCTACGAGCAGTACTTC. The entire variable domain, with the rest obtained from reference TRBV5-1 and TRBJ2-7, is as follows: KAGVTQTPRYLIKTRGQQVTLSCSPISGHRSVSWYQQTPGQGLQFLFEYFSETQRNKGNFPGRFSGRQFSNSRSEMNVSTLELGDSALYLCASSFFSGEPSSYEQYFGPGTRLTVT.

This clone was counted a single time. The chain links TRBV7-2 to TRBJ1-5; D is ambiguous. CDR3 length equals 15 residues. V lost 4 bases and J 1 base, leaving 11 bases between the germline ends. Germline V gene sequence: CDR1 SGHTA, CDR2 FQGNSA. This CDR3 is CASSSGRSSNQPQHF. CDR3 bases: TGTGCCAGCAGCTCGGGTAGGTCCAGCAATCAGCCCCAGCATTTT.

The chain couples TRBV24-1 to TRBJ1-5; 7 positions agree with TRBD1. J lost 3 bases, V lost 4 bases, and 11 bases had no gene match. CDR1 is KGHDR and CDR2 is SFDVKD in the germline V gene. CDR3 length: 17 amino acids. The CDR3 DNA follows: TGTGCCACCAGTGACCAGCCACGGACAGGTTCCAATCAGCCCCAGCATTTT. This gives the protein CATSDQPRTGSNQPQHF.

This clone appeared a single time. This sequence joins TRBV29-1 and TRBJ2-7; weak D call: TRBD2 (5 bases). Germline-derived CDR1 and CDR2 are SQVTM and ANQGSEA. Trimming pared 1 base from V and 7 bases from J, leaving 14 bases between. This CDR3 contains 13 residues. CDR3 amino acids: CSVEGPGLGEQYF. CDR3 DNA sequence: TGCAGCGTTGAAGGGCCGGGGTTGGGGGAGCAGTACTTC.

This clone was observed once. V is TRBV29-1 and J is TRBJ2-7; no clear D. V gave up 5 bases and J gave up 0 bases, with 17 bases separating them. Germline V gene lookup returns CDR1 SQVTM and CDR2 ANQGSEA. This CDR3 is 15 amino acids long. CDR3 sequence reads: CSVFGGSLSSYEQYF. The CDR3 nucleotides are TGCAGCGTTTTTGGCGGCAGCCTGAGCTCCTACGAGCAGTACTTC.

This clone is a singleton in its sample. The chain has TRBV5-1 and TRBJ1-1, with D perhaps TRBD1 (6 bases). V lost 2 bases, J lost 0 bases, and 11 bases lay in between. The CDR3 loop spans 15 amino acids. Germline values: CDR1 SGHRS, CDR2 YFSETQ. The CDR3: CASSLSNRVNTEAFF. The CDR3 nucleotides are TGCGCCAGCAGCTTATCAAACAGGGTGAACACTGAAGCTTTCTTT.

The rearrangement joins TRBV7-9 to TRBJ1-1; no clear D. The CDR3 length is 12 residues. Germline CDR1 SEHNR, CDR2 FQNEAQ (reference sequence). Trimming stripped 2 bases from V and 8 bases from J, with 9 bases between. The CDR3 sequence is CASSLFEGEAFF. The CDR3 nucleotides are TGTGCCAGCAGCTTATTTGAGGGCGAAGCTTTCTTT.

The V and J genes are TRBV7-2 and TRBJ1-1; D is unclear. The CDR3 covers 14 residues. Deletions cut 1 base from V and 1 base from J, with 7 bases between. Germline V CDR1 and CDR2: SGHTA, FQGNSA. This CDR3 is CASSLGQWNTEAFF. The CDR3 bases are TGTGCCAGCAGCTTAGGGCAGTGGAACACTGAAGCTTTCTTT.